Below are 24 T cell receptor beta chains sequenced from a single sample in a study of blood T cell repertoires in COVID-19. The repertoire was sequenced with immunoSEQ multiplex PCR; TCRdb's copy has only in-frame clones and lacks some. Of roughly 270,000 clones listed, around 80% are singletons. The sample comprised PBMCs or T cells enriched from blood (not recorded which). The receptors shown here come from a man in his forties who had been exposed to COVID-19.

This rearrangement joins TRBV5-4 to TRBJ2-3; 7 nucleotides match TRBD2. The germline V gene has CDR1 SGHNT and CDR2 YYREEE (reference sequence). This CDR3 contains 16 residues. The J segment lost 3 bases and the V segment lost 0 bases, leaving 7 bases of the junction unmatched. The CDR3 region is CASSLVVAGGTDTQYF. The CDR3 region has the DNA TGTGCCAGCAGCTTGGTAGTAGCGGGTGGGACAGATACGCAGTATTTT.

The chain uses TRBV7-3 and TRBJ2-1; perhaps TRBD1 as D (8 bases). The CDR3 sequence is 15 residues long. CDR1 is SGHTA and CDR2 is FQGTGA in the germline V gene. The V gene lost 6 bases and the J gene lost 4 bases, with 16 bases spanning the gap. The CDR3 sequence is CASSSGQGGYNEQFF. CDR3 in DNA: TGTGCCAGCAGTTCTGGACAGGGAGGGTACAATGAGCAGTTCTTC.

This chain links TRBV25-1 with TRBJ2-5, with 7 bases fitting TRBD2. The germline gives CDR1 MGHDK, CDR2 SYGVNS. The CDR3 length is 14 residues. Trimming at V came to 8 bases and at J to 1 base, leaving 7 bases not matched to a gene. This CDR3 is CASRFTGGQETQYF. DNA for the CDR3: TGTGCCAGCCGTTTTACGGGGGGCCAAGAGACCCAGTACTTC. Supplemented by reference TRBV25-1 and TRBJ2-5, the full variable domain reads EADIYQTPRYLVIGTGKKITLECSQTMGHDKMYWYQQDPGMELHLIHYSYGVNSTEKGDLSSESTVSRIRTEHFPLTLESARPSHTSQYLCASRFTGGQETQYFGPGTRLLVL.

This rearrangement joins TRBV19 to TRBJ1-2; D is perhaps TRBD1 (6 bases). Germline CDR1 LNHDA, CDR2 SQIVND (reference sequence). V was cut by 5 bases and J by 3 bases, with 10 bases left in between. The CDR3 contains 13 residues. CDR3 in DNA: TGTGCCAGTAGTCGATCAGGGGACTATGGCTACACCTTC. It yields the protein CASSRSGDYGYTF.

This chain connects TRBV18 to TRBJ1-4; unclear D gene. Trimming removed 3 bases from V and 6 bases from J, with 5 bases in between. Germline-derived CDR1 and CDR2 are KGHSH and LQKENI. The CDR3 extends over 12 amino acids. The CDR3 spells CASSPRDEKLFF. CDR3 bases: TGTGCCAGCTCACCGCGAGATGAAAAACTGTTTTTT.

The chain is built from TRBV19 and TRBJ1-5, with D possibly TRBD1 on 5 matching bases. The CDR3 is 15 residues long. Trimming shortened V by 1 base and J by 5 bases, and 12 bases separated the two germline ends. Per the germline V gene, CDR1 is LNHDA and CDR2 is SQIVND (reference sequence). CDR3 sequence: CASSIGGGKHQPQHF. In nucleotides, the CDR3 is TGTGCCAGTAGTATAGGGGGGGGAAAACATCAGCCCCAGCATTTT.

This chain connects TRBV24-1 to TRBJ2-4; 11 positions match TRBD2. V trimming: 4 bases; J trimming: 3 bases; junction bases outside the gene matches: 4. This CDR3 region has 16 residues. Germline V gives CDR1 KGHDR, CDR2 SFDVKD. The CDR3 DNA follows: TGTGCCACCAGTGACGACACTAGCGGGGGCAAAAACATTCAGTACTTC. This translates into CATSDDTSGGKNIQYF.

A few counts support this clone. This sequence joins TRBV6-6 and TRBJ1-5, with D perhaps matching TRBD1 (5 bases). The CDR3 runs to 18 residues. The germline V gene encodes CDR1 MNHNY and CDR2 SVGAGI (reference sequence). V lost 5 bases to trimming and J lost 2 bases, with 22 bases between them. For the CDR3, the DNA is TGTGCCAGCAGTCCCCAGGGAATTTTCCCTGGCGGCAATCAGCCCCAGCATTTT. Encoded protein: CASSPQGIFPGGNQPQHF.

This sequence joins TRBV6-5 and TRBJ2-7; 7 nucleotides align to TRBD2. The CDR3 runs to 13 residues. Looked up from germline, CDR1 is MNHEY and CDR2 is SVGAGI. V trimming: 5 bases; J trimming: 3 bases; junction bases outside the gene matches: 4. CDR3 coding DNA: TGTGCCAGCAGTCCGGAGCGGGGCTACGAGCAGTACTTC. Protein sequence: CASSPERGYEQYF.

The chain recombines TRBV12-3 or TRBV12-4 with TRBJ2-2, with D perhaps matching TRBD2 (5 bases). Trimming took 4 bases from V and 7 from J, leaving 10 bases between them. The CDR3 contains 13 residues. The CDR3 here is CASSWRTHGELFF. In DNA form, the CDR3 reads TGTGCCAGCAGTTGGAGGACTCACGGGGAGCTGTTTTTT.

This chain joins TRBV12-2 and TRBJ2-1; the D segment call TRBD2 is taken from the table without a DNA check. TRBV12-2 is classified as a pseudogene. The CDR3 runs 19 residues. This CDR3 is CASRLDRGKLSPMLAEQFF. CDR3 sequence (DNA): TGTGCAAGTCGCTTAGATCGCGGGAAACTCTCACCTATGCTAGCTGAGCAGTTCTTC.

This clone has just one count. J is TRBJ1-5 and V is TRBV19; D is unclear. V was cut by 7 bases and J by 4 bases, with 8 bases left in between. The CDR3 contains 12 residues. Germline CDR1 reads LNHDA; CDR2 reads SQIVND (reference sequence). CDR3 DNA sequence: TGTGCCAGTAAGTCGCGGAATCAGCCCCAGCATTTT. Translated, it gives CASKSRNQPQHF.

The genes are TRBV5-4 and TRBJ2-3; D perhaps matches TRBD2 (5 bases). Germline V gene data show CDR1 as SGHNT and CDR2 as YYREEE (reference sequence). The CDR3 runs 13 residues. The V gene lost 5 bases and the J gene lost 2 bases, with 9 bases spanning the gap. The CDR3 loop is CASSPTITDTQYF. The CDR3 nucleotides read TGTGCCAGCAGTCCGACTATCACAGATACGCAGTATTTT.

This clone was observed once. This chain uses TRBV7-3 with TRBJ1-1; D is unclear. This CDR3 has 14 amino acids. Germline V CDR1 and CDR2: SGHTA, FQGTGA. Trimming cost V 4 bases and J 4 bases, with 13 bases left between them. The CDR3 nucleotides are TGTGCCAGCAGCTCAGGAGGTTTTTTCACTGAAGCTTTCTTT. Its protein product is CASSSGGFFTEAFF.

The chain recombines TRBV6-5 with TRBJ1-3, with D possibly matching TRBD1 (5 bases). V shed 8 bases and J shed 5 bases, with 16 bases lying between them. Looked up from germline, CDR1 is MNHEY and CDR2 is SVGAGI. This CDR3 comprises 14 residues. CDR3 in amino acids: CASPAGGGRNTIYF. Here the CDR3 DNA reads TGTGCCAGCCCAGCTGGGGGGGGTCGAAACACCATATATTTT.

The V and J genes are TRBV29-1 and TRBJ1-1, with D tentatively TRBD1 (5 bases). V was shortened by 6 bases and J by 7 bases, with 12 bases between the two germline ends. Looked up from germline, CDR1 is SQVTM and CDR2 is ANQGSEA. This CDR3 is 11 amino acids long. The CDR3 loop reads CSVDRINEAFF. In nucleotides, the CDR3 is TGCAGCGTAGACAGAATAAATGAAGCTTTCTTT. Full variable domain (missing parts from reference TRBV29-1 and TRBJ1-1): SAVISQKPSRDICQRGTSLTIQCQVDSQVTMMFWYRQQPGQSLTLIATANQGSEATYESGFVIDKFPISRPNLTFSTLTVSNMSPEDSSIYLCSVDRINEAFFGQGTRLTVV.

The chain combines TRBV6-5 with TRBJ1-3; TRBD1 matches 8 bases. This CDR3 is built from 15 residues. Germline V gene lookup returns CDR1 MNHEY and CDR2 SVGAGI. V lost 6 bases, J lost 2 bases, and 6 bases stayed unmatched. The DNA of the CDR3 is TGTGCCAGCAGGGAGGGACAGGTTACTGGAAACACCATATATTTT. Its protein is CASREGQVTGNTIYF.

Only one count was recorded for this clone. The chain's CDR3 is CASSPTDRGAYEQYF. CDR3 in DNA: TGCGCCAGCAGCCCGACGGACAGGGGCGCCTACGAGCAGTACTTC. V gene TRBV5-1 combines with J gene TRBJ2-7, with TRBD1 matching 9 bases. With V trimmed by 4 bases and J by 2 bases, 7 bases remained unmatched. Per germline, CDR1 SGHRS and CDR2 YFSETQ. The CDR3 spans 15 residues.

The rearrangement uses TRBV2 and TRBJ2-3, with 9 bases identical to TRBD2. V gave up 2 bases and J gave up 2 bases; unmatched junction bases: 8. Germline CDR1 is SNHLY and CDR2 is FYNNEI. The CDR3 is made up of 17 amino acids. The CDR3: CASSEPDSGSSTDTQYF. CDR3 coding DNA: TGTGCCAGCAGTGAACCGGATAGCGGGAGTTCCACAGATACGCAGTATTTT.

The chain uses TRBV19 and TRBJ1-1; the D gene is possibly TRBD1 (6 bases). Germline V lookup: CDR1 LNHDA, CDR2 SQIVND (reference sequence). This CDR3 has 14 residues. Deletions cut 3 bases from V and 4 bases from J, with 12 bases between. The CDR3 bases are TGTGCCAGTAGTATGATAGGGGGTCGCACTGAAGCTTTCTTT. Its translation is CASSMIGGRTEAFF.

The chain combines TRBV29-1 with TRBJ2-5, with 8 bases lining up with TRBD1. The ends lost 2 bases at V and 5 bases at J; junction bases unmatched: 16. Germline values: CDR1 SQVTM, CDR2 ANQGSEA. The CDR3 contains 17 residues. The CDR3 loop reads CSVESGDRTGQAETQYF. As DNA, the CDR3 is TGCAGCGTTGAATCTGGGGACAGGACGGGGCAGGCGGAGACCCAGTACTTC.

The V and J genes are TRBV7-9 and TRBJ2-7, with 10 nucleotides matching TRBD1. The J segment lost 0 bases and the V segment lost 4 bases, leaving 6 bases of the junction unmatched. There are 16 residues in the CDR3. Germline V lookup: CDR1 SEHNR, CDR2 FQNEAQ (reference sequence). The CDR3 nucleotides are TGTGCCAGCAGCTCACGGGACAGGGGTTTCTCCTACGAGCAGTACTTC. Translated: CASSSRDRGFSYEQYF.

This clone was seen a single time. The chain is built from TRBV9 and TRBJ1-5; 8 nucleotides agree with TRBD1. The CDR3 loop spans 15 amino acids. Germline CDR1 SGDLS, CDR2 YYNGEE. V lost 2 bases, J lost 7 bases, and 8 bases stayed unmatched. CDR3 coding DNA: TGTGCCAGCAGCGTCGGACAGGGTGCGAGACAGCCCCAGCATTTT. Translating it yields CASSVGQGARQPQHF.

V usage is TRBV7-2 and J usage is TRBJ2-1; 10 bases agree with TRBD2. Losses at the gene ends were 1 base for V and 6 bases for J; bases not matched to a gene: 15. This CDR3 contains 19 residues. Germline CDR1 SGHTA, CDR2 FQGNSA. The CDR3 loop is CASSLGRTSGRLPSNEQFF. The CDR3 nucleotides read TGTGCCAGCAGCTTAGGGAGGACTAGCGGACGTTTGCCGAGCAATGAGCAGTTCTTC.